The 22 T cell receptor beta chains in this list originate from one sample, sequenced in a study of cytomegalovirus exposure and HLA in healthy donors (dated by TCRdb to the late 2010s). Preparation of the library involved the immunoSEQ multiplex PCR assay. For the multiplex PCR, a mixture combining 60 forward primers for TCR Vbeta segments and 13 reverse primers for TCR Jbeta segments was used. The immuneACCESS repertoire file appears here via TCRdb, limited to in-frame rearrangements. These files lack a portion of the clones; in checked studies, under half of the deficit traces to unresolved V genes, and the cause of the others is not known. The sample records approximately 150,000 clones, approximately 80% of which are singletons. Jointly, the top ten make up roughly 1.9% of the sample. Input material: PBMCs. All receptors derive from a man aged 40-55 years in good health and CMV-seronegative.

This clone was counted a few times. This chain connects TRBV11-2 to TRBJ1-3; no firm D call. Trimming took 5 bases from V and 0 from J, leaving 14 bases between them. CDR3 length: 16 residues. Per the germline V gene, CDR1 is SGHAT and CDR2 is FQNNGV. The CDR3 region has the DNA TGTGCCAGCAGCCCACTGACTGGGAGCTCTGGAAACACCATATATTTT. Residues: CASSPLTGSSGNTIYF.

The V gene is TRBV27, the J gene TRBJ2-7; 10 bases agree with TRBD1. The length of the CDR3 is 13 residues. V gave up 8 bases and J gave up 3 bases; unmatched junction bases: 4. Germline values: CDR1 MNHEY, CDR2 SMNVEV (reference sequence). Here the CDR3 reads CASGGDRGYEQYF. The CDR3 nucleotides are TGTGCCAGCGGGGGGGACAGGGGCTACGAGCAGTACTTC.

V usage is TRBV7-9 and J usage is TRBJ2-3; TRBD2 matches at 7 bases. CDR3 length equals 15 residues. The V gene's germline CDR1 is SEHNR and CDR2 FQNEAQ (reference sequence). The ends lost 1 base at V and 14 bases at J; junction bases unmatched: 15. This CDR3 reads CASSLGYSGEERRYF. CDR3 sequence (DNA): TGTGCCAGCAGCTTAGGTTACAGCGGGGAGGAGAGAAGGTATTTT.

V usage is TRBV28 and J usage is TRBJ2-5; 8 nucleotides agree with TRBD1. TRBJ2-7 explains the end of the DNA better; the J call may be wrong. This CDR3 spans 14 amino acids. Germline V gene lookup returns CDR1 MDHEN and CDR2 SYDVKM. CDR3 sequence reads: CASSLRGLSYEQYF. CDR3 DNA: TGTGCCAGCAGTCTCAGGGGGCTCTCCTACGAGCAGTACTTC.

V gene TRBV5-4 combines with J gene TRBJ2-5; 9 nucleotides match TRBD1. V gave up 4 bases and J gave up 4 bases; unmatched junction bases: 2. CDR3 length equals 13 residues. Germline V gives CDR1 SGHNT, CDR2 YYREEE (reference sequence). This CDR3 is CASSKDRGETQYF. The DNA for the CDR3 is TGTGCCAGCAGCAAGGACAGGGGAGAGACCCAGTACTTC.

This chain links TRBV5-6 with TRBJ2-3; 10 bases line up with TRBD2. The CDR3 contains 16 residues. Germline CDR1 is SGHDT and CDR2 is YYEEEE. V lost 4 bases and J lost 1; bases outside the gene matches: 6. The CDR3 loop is CASSVSLAGGTDTQYF. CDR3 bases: TGTGCCAGCAGCGTCAGTCTAGCGGGGGGCACAGATACGCAGTATTTT.

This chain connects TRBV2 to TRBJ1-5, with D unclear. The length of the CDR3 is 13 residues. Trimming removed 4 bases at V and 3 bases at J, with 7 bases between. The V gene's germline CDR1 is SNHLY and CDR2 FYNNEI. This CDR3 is CASSVQINQPQHF. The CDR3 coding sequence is TGTGCCAGCAGTGTACAGATCAATCAGCCCCAGCATTTT.

The CDR3 loop reads CASSIQGFNEQFF. In DNA form, the CDR3 reads TGTGCCAGCAGTATCCAGGGGTTTAATGAGCAGTTCTTC. The chain combines TRBV28 with TRBJ2-1; TRBD1 is a possible D gene (6 bases). V lost 5 bases and J lost 7, with 12 bases in between. The germline V gene has CDR1 MDHEN and CDR2 SYDVKM. The CDR3 has 13 residues.

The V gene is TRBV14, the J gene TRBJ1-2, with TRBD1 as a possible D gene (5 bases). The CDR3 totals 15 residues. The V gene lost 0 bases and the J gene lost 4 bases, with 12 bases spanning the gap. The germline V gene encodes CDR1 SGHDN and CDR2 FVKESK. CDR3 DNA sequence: TGTGCCAGCAGCCAAGAATCGGTGGGACTCTATGGCTACACCTTC. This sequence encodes CASSQESVGLYGYTF.

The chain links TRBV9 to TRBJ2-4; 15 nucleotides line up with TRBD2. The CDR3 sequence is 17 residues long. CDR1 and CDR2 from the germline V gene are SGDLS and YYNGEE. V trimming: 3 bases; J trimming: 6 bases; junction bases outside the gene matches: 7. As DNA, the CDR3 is TGTGCCAGCAGCGCAGTTCCGGGACTAGCGGGAGGAAACATTCAGTACTTC. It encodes CASSAVPGLAGGNIQYF.

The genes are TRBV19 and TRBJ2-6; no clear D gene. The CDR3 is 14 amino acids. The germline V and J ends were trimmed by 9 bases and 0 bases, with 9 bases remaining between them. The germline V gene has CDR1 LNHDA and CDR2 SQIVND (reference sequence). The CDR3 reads CASGESSGANVLTF. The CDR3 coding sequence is TGTGCCAGCGGTGAGAGCTCTGGGGCCAACGTCCTGACTTTC. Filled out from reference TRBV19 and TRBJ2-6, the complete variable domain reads DGGITQSPKYLFRKEGQNVTLSCEQNLNHDAMYWYRQDPGQGLRLIYYSQIVNDFQKGDIAEGYSVSREKKESFPLTVTSAQKNPTAFYLCASGESSGANVLTFGAGSRLTVL.

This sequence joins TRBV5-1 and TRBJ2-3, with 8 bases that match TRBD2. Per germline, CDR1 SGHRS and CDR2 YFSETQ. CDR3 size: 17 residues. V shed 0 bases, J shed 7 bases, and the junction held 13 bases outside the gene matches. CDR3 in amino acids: CASSLAFEGAGVNTQYF. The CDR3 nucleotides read TGCGCCAGCAGCTTGGCCTTCGAAGGAGCGGGGGTAAATACGCAGTATTTT.

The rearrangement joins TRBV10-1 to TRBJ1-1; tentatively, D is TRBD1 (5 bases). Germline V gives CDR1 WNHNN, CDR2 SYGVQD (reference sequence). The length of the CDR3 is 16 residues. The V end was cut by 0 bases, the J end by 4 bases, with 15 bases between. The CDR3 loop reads CASSESAGPAITEAFF. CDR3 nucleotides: TGCGCCAGCAGTGAGTCGGCAGGGCCAGCCATCACTGAAGCTTTCTTT.

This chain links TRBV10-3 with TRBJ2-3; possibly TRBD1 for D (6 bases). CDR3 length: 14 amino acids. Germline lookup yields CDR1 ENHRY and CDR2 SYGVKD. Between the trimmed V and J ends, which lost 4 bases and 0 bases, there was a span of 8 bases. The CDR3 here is CAISAGESTDTQYF. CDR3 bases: TGTGCCATCAGTGCAGGGGAGAGCACAGATACGCAGTATTTT.

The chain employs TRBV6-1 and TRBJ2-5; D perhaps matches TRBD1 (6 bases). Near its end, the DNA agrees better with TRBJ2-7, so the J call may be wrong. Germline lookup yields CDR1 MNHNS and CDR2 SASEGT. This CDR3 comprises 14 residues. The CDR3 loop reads CASSETGYSYEQYF. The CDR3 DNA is TGTGCCAGCAGTGAGACAGGTTATAGTTACGAGCAGTACTTC.

This CDR3 reads CASSPPDRANTEAFF. The CDR3 DNA reads as TGTGCCAGCAGCCCCCCGGACAGGGCGAACACTGAAGCTTTCTTT. The rearrangement joins TRBV28 to TRBJ1-1, with TRBD1 matching over 8 bases. CDR3 length: 15 amino acids. CDR1 and CDR2 (germline): MDHEN, SYDVKM. The V segment lost 6 bases and the J segment 1 base; nucleotides outside the gene matches: 7.

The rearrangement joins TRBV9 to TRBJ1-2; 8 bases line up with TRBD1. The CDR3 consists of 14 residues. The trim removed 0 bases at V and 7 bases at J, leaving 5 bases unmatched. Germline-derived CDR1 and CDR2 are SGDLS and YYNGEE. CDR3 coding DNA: TGTGCCAGCAGCGTAGAGGACAGGGTCTCTGGCTACACCTTC. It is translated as CASSVEDRVSGYTF.

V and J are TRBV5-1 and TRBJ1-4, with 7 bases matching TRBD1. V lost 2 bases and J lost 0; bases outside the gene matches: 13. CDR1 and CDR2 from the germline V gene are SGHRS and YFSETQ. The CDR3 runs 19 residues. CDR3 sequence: CASSLPDYTGVATNEKLFF. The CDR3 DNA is TGCGCCAGCAGCTTACCAGACTATACAGGGGTTGCAACTAATGAAAAACTGTTTTTT.

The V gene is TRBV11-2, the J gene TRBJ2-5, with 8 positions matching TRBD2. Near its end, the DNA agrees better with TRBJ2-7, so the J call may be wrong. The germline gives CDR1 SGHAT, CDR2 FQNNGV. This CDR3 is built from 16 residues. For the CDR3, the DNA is TGTGCCAGCAGCCTCCTGAAGGGACTAGTGACGTACGAGCAGTACTTC. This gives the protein CASSLLKGLVTYEQYF.

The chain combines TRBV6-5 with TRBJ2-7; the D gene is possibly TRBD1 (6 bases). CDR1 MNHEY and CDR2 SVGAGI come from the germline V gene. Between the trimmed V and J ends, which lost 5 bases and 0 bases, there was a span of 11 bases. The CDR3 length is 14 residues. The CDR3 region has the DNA TGTGCCAGCAGTGACCGGGACATCTCCTACGAGCAGTACTTC. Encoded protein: CASSDRDISYEQYF.

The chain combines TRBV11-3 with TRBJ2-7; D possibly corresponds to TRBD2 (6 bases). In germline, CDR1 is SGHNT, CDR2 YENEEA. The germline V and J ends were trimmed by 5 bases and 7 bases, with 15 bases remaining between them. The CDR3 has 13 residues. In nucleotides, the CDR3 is TGTGCCAGCAGCCCTCTTGGGGCGGGGGAGCAGTACTTC. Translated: CASSPLGAGEQYF.

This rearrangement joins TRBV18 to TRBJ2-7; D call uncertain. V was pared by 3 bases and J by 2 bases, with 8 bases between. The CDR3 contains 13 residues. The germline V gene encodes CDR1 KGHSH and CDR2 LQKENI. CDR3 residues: CASSPLAAYEQYF. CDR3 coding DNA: TGTGCCAGCTCACCGCTTGCAGCCTACGAGCAGTACTTC.